Described below is a single TCR beta chain sequence and its context. Its cognate antigen is unknown. The germline CDR1 and CDR2 sequences are SGHRS and YFSETQ. This CDR3 comprises 15 residues. The V and J ends lost 2 bases and 6 bases respectively, with 17 bases between them. In the original workflow: ImmunoSEQ supplied junction-only sequences lacking quality scores, so filtering was different. Repertoires were generated with immunoSEQ multiplex PCR, while TCRdb's copy carries only in-frame clones and drops some. V, J and clone size reflect that table, while D and trimming were determined from the DNA. The sample lists about 990,000 clones; more than 75% were seen once. The data originate from a study of shared clonotypes between healthy human individuals. Study-wide findings and caveats: Shared across several donors were around 5% of the naive CD4 clonotypes.

The sequence was collected from a man aged 18 to 29 in good health. Some clones in this sample may be carry-over from other donors' samples. The J gene is TRBJ1-1, the V gene TRBV5-1; D is perhaps TRBD1 (6 bases). Sequencing was carried out using memory CD4+ T cells from PBMCs. As to subset: CD45RA-negative fraction. CDR3 sequence (DNA): TGCGCCAGCAGCTTAGGTAACAGGGAAGGATCTGAAGCTTTCTTT. It encodes CASSLGNREGSEAFF.